Included here is one TCR beta chain sequence, with context. Its antigen is currently not known. The record has no base qualities; no much larger clone is one base away. This entry belongs to a study of cytomegalovirus exposure and HLA in healthy donors (dated by TCRdb to the late 2010s). For the wider study: According to an earlier analysis of several hundred of the donors, some 170 million T cells yielded 90 million to 130 million unique TCR beta sequences and more than 250 Gb of sequence data. Among roughly 400 genotyped donors of the cohort, an average of approximately 200,000 unique TCR beta nucleotide sequences was sequenced per donor, of which 15% to 20% were non-productive. In the later analysis, no new phenotypic data were used to find candidate immune exposures; instead, reliance was placed on TCR beta sequences and their occurrence across donors. The study aimed to test whether signatures of past pathogen exposure could be identified by cataloging public T cell receptors. The number of typed donors differed by locus: roughly 620-640 for A, B, C, DRB1 and DQB1; approximately 540 for DQA1; 606 for DPA1; and around 490 for DPB1. To decide whether each TCR beta V gene segment behaved as functional or pseudogenic, an earlier analysis of some 600 of the donors relied on high-throughput TCR beta sequencing. Roughly five DR-DQ haplotypes were handled as single units for association and clustering, since linkage in the cohort was strong. The genetic ancestry cluster associated with self-reported Caucasian donors included 70% to 85% of the 398 genotyped donors. All discovery cohort repertoires had been generated on a single sequencing platform. In a later genetic analysis, genome-wide SNP genotypes for about 55% of the 666 donors were used, and that subset was treated as a discovery cohort. High-throughput TCR immunosequencing, statistical association of individual TCRs with disease status, and machine learning were combined to predict cytomegalovirus infection status. Donor age, sex, ethnicity and CMV serostatus were collected together with the repertoire data. Besides the first cohort of around 700 subjects, a separate validation cohort made up of roughly 120 different subjects was used. About 280 gigabases of sequencing data and some 85 million unique TCR sequences were included in an early release covering 550 to 800 HLA-typed donors. Using immunosequencing, the study profiled T cell repertoires from about 610 subjects and related those repertoires to cytomegalovirus serostatus. To study patterns of TCR occurrence, a later analysis re-analyzed previously published TCR beta repertoires from several hundred donors and added high-resolution HLA genotyping. HLA typing covered class I and class II loci at four-digit resolution.

The cohort was made up of about 610 healthy bone marrow donors. At the time of sampling, all cohort members were nominally healthy, though unrecorded immune exposures were likely present. The donor was CMV seronegative and was included in the group of under 450 seronegative cohort members. A peripheral blood sample was provided by each donor, and peripheral blood mononuclear cells were used for TCR beta sequencing. The Qiagen DNeasy Blood Extraction Kit was used to extract genomic DNA from the blood cell samples. What the work shows at the level of the full study, not this receptor alone: A later analysis associated 17,000 or so TCR beta sequences with specific HLA alleles at a false discovery rate of 0.05. Immune exposure information for the cohort was limited to CMV serostatus. A cluster of highly shared sequence variants was judged likely to be a technical artifact of the sequencing pipeline. Most TCR sequences were observed very rarely across donors, whereas some public TCRs were present in many individuals. The classifier was reported to diagnose cytomegalovirus status with high specificity and sensitivity in both the original cohort and the validation cohort. Assigning TCR associations to individual alleles was difficult when HLA alleles, especially DR and DQ, strongly co-occurred. Three of the identified cytomegalovirus-associated TCR beta chains were confirmed in vitro to be specific for cytomegalovirus antigens. In a later analysis, most CMV-associated TCR beta chains were found to appear HLA-restricted, with HLA associations seemingly driven largely by CMV exposure. A later analysis reported that several top co-occurrence clusters appeared linked to parvovirus B19, influenza, CMV and Epstein-Barr virus. According to a later genetic analysis, donors in an Asian-associated ancestry cluster had fewer N-insertions in productive TCRs than the approximately 700-donor mean. Over 15 rarely observed V segments, including chromosome 9 orphons, were excluded from the earlier analysis of about 610 of the donors because counts were too low. Roughly uniform sequencing depth across donors was assumed in presence/absence analyses, although this assumption may not hold. Because HLA typing was unavailable for some donors at each locus, only the typed subset was used in association tests. A total of fewer than 200 TCR beta chains were listed by the study as associated with cytomegalovirus. In a later analysis, HLA-associated TCR beta chains were found to be more clonally expanded and to have lower generation probabilities than equally common non-associated chains. An earlier analysis of several hundred of the donors showed that most TCR beta V segments appeared in productive rearrangements either about 87% or about 30% of the time, which broadly matched IMGT annotations. A later analysis found that TCR association rates varied across HLA loci, with DRB1 alleles showing the most associated TCRs and HLA-C alleles the fewest. V-gene and J-gene trimming of TCR beta chains was associated with a missense DCLRE1C variant in a later genetic analysis, and the association was replicated in an independent cohort. The authors suggested that the approach could potentially be extended to other disease states and immunological phenotypes. This cohort had only TCR beta chains sequenced, and the lack of alpha or paired-chain data limited which features could be detected. Linkage disequilibrium might explain the correlated functional status among segregating V segments, but an unknown experimental factor could not be excluded. A further reported finding was that TCR beta sequences accurately predicted the HLA-A and HLA-B alleles for most subjects in the first cohort.

The library was obtained by the immunoSEQ multiplex PCR assay. A mixture of 60 forward primers for TCR Vbeta segments and 13 reverse primers for TCR Jbeta segments was used in the multiplex PCR. Amplification of the CDR3 region of rearranged TCR beta genes was performed with a multiplex PCR assay on genomic DNA. On the Illumina HiSeq System, the amplified TCR beta libraries were sequenced as 87-base-pair reads. As for how the authors treated the data: A later analysis tallied tens of millions of unique TCR beta chains across the 640 or so repertoires, and 10 million to 11 million of those chains were shared by two or more donors. A nearest-neighbor algorithm error-corrected the raw reads and collapsed the reads into unique sequences, merging closely related sequences to remove PCR and sequencing errors. V, D and J gene segments were assigned by aligning CDR3 sequences to IMGT reference sequences. For a sequence to be retained, a match of at least six nucleotides was required to both a V gene segment and a J gene segment. A rearrangement counted as productive if the CDR3 had no stop codons and remained in frame with V and J, and every other rearrangement counted as non-productive. Following IMGT convention, CDR3 was defined as the stretch from the second conserved V-encoded cysteine to the conserved J-encoded phenylalanine. The earlier analysis of 500 to 750 of the donors excluded any sequence lacking an unambiguous match to a single V gene segment. An earlier analysis of a few hundred of the donors called V segments functional above 56.7% productive rearrangements and segregating when the between-donor standard deviation exceeded 5%. A statistical classification framework was built to diagnose cytomegalovirus status from the catalog of TCR beta chain sequences. A later analysis assigned V and J genes by comparing TCR nucleotide sequences with IMGT/GENE-DB human TR gene sequences. Using the TCRdist pipeline, a later analysis assigned CDR3 sequences along with most-parsimonious VDJ recombination scenarios. In a later analysis, each TCR beta chain was defined by its CDR3 amino acid sequence together with its V-gene family, and reads lacking a unique V-gene family were excluded. To address suspected cross-contamination and a sequencing artifact, a later analysis removed 450 to 700 highly shared, low-generation-probability nucleotide sequences. For each public chain, a later analysis derived a clonal expansion index from normalized ranks of inferred template counts within each repertoire. Generation probabilities in a later analysis came from a VDJ recombination model fitted to out-of-frame rearrangements, and those results were checked against IGoR. In a later analysis, hypergeometric tests were used to score TCR-TCR, TCR-HLA and TCR-CMV co-occurrence, with a repertoire-size bias correction applied to TCR pairs. A later analysis estimated false discovery rates by permuting HLA or CMV assignments 20 times. A later analysis grouped co-occurring TCRs with DBSCAN, adding TCRdist sequence similarity when clustering within HLA-allele-positive subsets. For co-occurrence clustering, repertoires with fewer than 30,000 or more than 120,000 public chains were excluded, along with 5 or 6 repertoires with anomalous nucleotide sharing. Held by TCRdb, this immuneACCESS table contains in-frame sequences only and omits some clones. Under half of the omission traces to an unresolved V gene where checked; the cause of the rest is unknown. V and J calls and clone size are copied from that table; D and trimming were computed from the DNA. For this sample the table gives about 160,000 clones, of which about 77% were detected only once. The ten biggest clones cover over 1% of the sample.

The sequenced material came from PBMCs. This sequence was found in a woman in her 50s in good health and CMV-seronegative.

The nucleotides read TGCGCCAGCAGCCAACCCCAGGACTACAATCAGCCCCAGCATTTT. This encodes CASSQPQDYNQPQHF. Rearrangement joined TRBV4-1 to TRBJ1-5, with an unclear D gene assignment. The trim is 2 bases for V and 3 bases for J, with a gap of 11 bases between the germline ends. The CDR3 contains 15 residues, cysteine and phenylalanine counted. Here the CDR3 DNA is all that survives: 45 bases in frame from base 1. The germline V gene supplies CDR1 MGHRA and CDR2 YSYEKL.